The 7 T cell receptor beta chains below come from one sample, sequenced in a study of blood T cell repertoires in COVID-19 (dated by TCRdb to about 2020). Library construction relied on the immunoSEQ multiplex PCR assay. TCRdb retrieved this table from immuneACCESS and kept in-frame rearrangements only. Not all clones are present; in checked studies, unresolved V genes account for under half, and no reason is known for the remainder. In all, the sample holds fewer than 250,000 clones, and under 90% of those were seen once. Under 8% of the sample lies in the top ten. The sequencing input was peripheral blood. All receptors derive from a man aged 60-69 years with acute or convalescent COVID-19.

Here the CDR3 reads CASSPGDTLYEQYF. CDR3 DNA sequence: TGTGCCAGCTCACCAGGGGACACACTTTACGAGCAGTACTTC. The rearrangement uses TRBV18 and TRBJ2-7; tentative D call: TRBD1 (6 bases). The CDR3 loop spans 14 amino acids. Germline V gene lookup returns CDR1 KGHSH and CDR2 LQKENI. The V and J ends lost 2 bases and 4 bases respectively, with 12 bases between them.

This clone was detected only a few times. The V gene is TRBV24-1, the J gene TRBJ1-3, with D possibly TRBD1 on 5 matching bases. Trimming left V 3 bases short and J 2 bases short, with 7 bases between. The CDR3 length is 14 residues. Germline assignment: CDR1 KGHDR and CDR2 SFDVKD. CDR3 in DNA: TGTGCCACCAGTGATCGGGGGACTGGAAACACCATATATTTT. It specifies CATSDRGTGNTIYF.

The CDR3 spells CASRGQANYGYTF. The CDR3 bases are TGTGCCAGCAGGGGACAGGCTAACTATGGCTACACCTTC. The chain combines TRBV6-5 with TRBJ1-2; TRBD1 matches 8 bases. Per germline, CDR1 MNHEY and CDR2 SVGAGI. There are 13 residues in the CDR3. V shed 6 bases and J 0 bases; nucleotides not matched to a gene: 0.

The table lists this clone with a count of one. The chain combines TRBV3-1 (or the pseudogene TRBV3-2) with TRBJ2-5; D is perhaps TRBD1 (6 bases). V was trimmed by 2 bases and J by 5 bases, leaving 15 bases between them. CDR3 length: 15 amino acids. Germline values: CDR1 LGHDT, CDR2 YNNKEL (reference sequence). CDR3 loop: CASSQIQGQWETQYF. CDR3 sequence (DNA): TGTGCCAGCAGCCAAATTCAGGGGCAGTGGGAGACCCAGTACTTC.

V is TRBV3-1 (or the pseudogene TRBV3-2) and J is TRBJ1-4, with unresolved D. The CDR3 is 15 amino acids. The germline V gene encodes CDR1 LGHDT and CDR2 YNNKEL (reference sequence). The V gene lost 0 bases and the J gene lost 0 bases, with 5 bases spanning the gap. The CDR3 nucleotides are TGTGCCAGCAGCCAAGAGAGGTCAACTAATGAAAAACTGTTTTTT. Residues: CASSQERSTNEKLFF.

The rearrangement links TRBV7-2 to TRBJ1-2; D not resolved. The CDR3 covers 10 residues. Germline V gene lookup returns CDR1 SGHTA and CDR2 FQGNSA. V shed 5 bases and J shed 13 bases, with 11 bases lying between them. For the CDR3, the DNA is TGTGCCAGCAGCCCCCAGGTGATCACCTTC. Its protein is CASSPQVITF.

V is TRBV10-3 and J is TRBJ1-1; 10 bases are shared with TRBD1. The CDR3 runs to 14 residues. The V and J ends lost 6 bases and 5 bases, in that order; junction bases with no gene match: 6. Germline loops: CDR1 ENHRY, CDR2 SYGVKD. CDR3 region: CAISRTGGGTEAFF. The CDR3, as DNA: TGTGCCATCAGCCGGACAGGGGGAGGGACTGAAGCTTTCTTT.